Shown below are 7 T cell receptor beta chains from a single sample sequenced in a study of blood T cell repertoires in COVID-19. Some clones are missing from TCRdb's copy, which holds only in-frame ones; the method was immunoSEQ multiplex PCR. The sample has approximately 63,000 clones; more than 60% are singletons. The sequenced sample was peripheral blood. These receptor sequences come from a woman between 65 and 79 years old with acute or convalescent COVID-19.

The rearrangement joins TRBV5-4 to TRBJ2-5; TRBD2 matches 11 bases. From germline, CDR1 is SGHNT and CDR2 YYREEE (reference sequence). This CDR3 comprises 15 residues. V lost 3 bases to trimming and J lost 7 bases; unmatched junction nucleotides: 8. The chain's CDR3 is CASSWGTGTSGTQYF. CDR3 DNA sequence: TGTGCCAGCAGCTGGGGGACCGGGACTAGCGGGACCCAGTACTTC.

The J gene is TRBJ1-6, the V gene TRBV7-8; no definite D call. Germline lookup yields CDR1 SGHVS and CDR2 FQNEAQ. The CDR3 consists of 13 residues. The V end was cut by 1 base, the J end by 10 bases, with 8 bases between. The chain's CDR3 is CASSLGQFSPLHF. The CDR3 bases are TGTGCCAGCAGCTTAGGTCAGTTCTCACCCCTCCACTTT.

The gene calls are TRBV13 and TRBJ2-1; 15 bases are shared with TRBD2. This CDR3 has 17 residues. CDR1 is PRHDT and CDR2 is FYEKMQ in the germline V gene (reference sequence). Trimming removed 5 bases from V and 8 bases from J; junction bases left unmatched: 10. CDR3 sequence (DNA): TGTGCCAGCAGCCTGGGACTAGCGGGGGGAAGTATCGATGAGCAGTTCTTC. Translation: CASSLGLAGGSIDEQFF.

This chain uses TRBV20-1 with TRBJ2-7; 9 nucleotides agree with TRBD1. The length of the CDR3 is 14 residues. V dropped 3 bases and J dropped 1; count of bases not matched to a gene: 4. Germline V gives CDR1 DFQATT, CDR2 SNEGSKA (reference sequence). CDR3 amino acids: CSASAQGASYEQYF. The CDR3, as DNA: TGCAGTGCTAGTGCACAGGGGGCGTCCTACGAGCAGTACTTC.

V usage is TRBV5-4 and J usage is TRBJ2-3, with unresolved D. V gave up 4 bases and J gave up 4 bases, with 10 bases separating them. CDR1 is SGHNT and CDR2 is YYREEE in the germline V gene (reference sequence). This CDR3 has 13 residues. CDR3 DNA: TGTGCCAGCAGCCCGGAGCTAGCAGATACGCAGTATTTT. Protein: CASSPELADTQYF.

The rearrangement links TRBV5-5 to TRBJ1-1; a weak D match, TRBD1 (6 bases). V was shortened by 4 bases and J by 3 bases, with 13 bases between the two germline ends. The length of the CDR3 is 14 residues. In germline, CDR1 is SGHKS, CDR2 YYEKEE (reference sequence). The CDR3 loop reads CASSVQGKHTEAFF. As DNA, the CDR3 is TGTGCCAGCAGCGTACAGGGTAAGCACACTGAAGCTTTCTTT.

CDR3 protein: CASSSLEVPGNTIYF. In DNA form, the CDR3 reads TGTGCCAGCAGCTCATTAGAGGTGCCTGGAAACACCATATATTTT. The V call is TRBV7-8, the J call TRBJ1-3, with D unclear. The CDR3 has 15 amino acids. Germline V gene sequence: CDR1 SGHVS, CDR2 FQNEAQ. V lost 4 bases and J 2 bases, leaving 12 bases between the germline ends. The full variable domain, with the rest looked up from reference TRBV7-8 and TRBJ1-3, is GAGVSQSPRYKVAKRGQDVALRCDPISGHVSLFWYQQALGQGPEFLTYFQNEAQLDKSGLPSDRFFAERPEGSVSTLKIQRTQQEDSAVYLCASSSLEVPGNTIYFGEGSWLTVV.